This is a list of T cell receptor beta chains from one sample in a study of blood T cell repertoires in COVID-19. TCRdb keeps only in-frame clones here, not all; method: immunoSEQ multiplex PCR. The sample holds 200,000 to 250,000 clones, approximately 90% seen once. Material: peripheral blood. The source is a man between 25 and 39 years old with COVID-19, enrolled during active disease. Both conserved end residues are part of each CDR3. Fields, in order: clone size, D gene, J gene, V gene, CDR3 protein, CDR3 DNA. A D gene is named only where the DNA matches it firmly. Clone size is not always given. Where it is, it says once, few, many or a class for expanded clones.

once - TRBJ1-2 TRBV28 CASSRTERSYTF TGTGCCAGCAGTCGGACAGAGAGAAGCTACACCTTC
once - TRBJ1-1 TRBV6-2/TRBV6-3 CASSFRGWDTEAFF TGTGCCAGCAGTTTCAGGGGATGGGACACTGAAGCTTTCTTT
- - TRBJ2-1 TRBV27 CASSLWNSSKRHEQFF TGTGCCAGCAGTTTATGGAACAGTTCCAAACGACATGAGCAGTTCTTC
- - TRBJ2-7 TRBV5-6 CASSPRDTTYEQYF TGTGCCAGCAGCCCCAGGGACACAACCTACGAGCAGTACTTC
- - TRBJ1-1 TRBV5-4 CASSLGGASMNTEAFF TGTGCCAGCAGCTTGGGGGGAGCTTCTATGAACACTGAAGCTTTCTTT
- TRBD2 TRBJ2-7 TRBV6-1 CASSEARSSGSYEQYF TGTGCCAGCAGTGAAGCCCGATCTAGCGGGAGTTACGAGCAGTACTTC
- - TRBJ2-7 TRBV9 CASSVGEIYEQYF TGTGCCAGCAGCGTAGGCGAGATCTACGAGCAGTACTTC
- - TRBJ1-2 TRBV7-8 CASTPLTANYGYTF TGTGCCAGTACTCCACTGACAGCTAACTATGGCTACACCTTC
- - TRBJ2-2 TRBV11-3 CASSLDRNTGELFF TGTGCCAGCAGCTTAGACAGGAACACCGGGGAGCTGTTTTTT
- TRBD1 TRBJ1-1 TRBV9 CASSGTTGEEAFF TGTGCCAGCAGCGGCACGACAGGGGAGGAAGCTTTCTTT
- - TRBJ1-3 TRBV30 CAWSVDRFGNTIYF TGTGCCTGGAGTGTCGACAGGTTTGGAAACACCATATATTTT
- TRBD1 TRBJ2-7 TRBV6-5 CASSYNFRTGGHEQYF TGTGCCAGCAGTTACAATTTCAGGACAGGGGGTCACGAGCAGTACTTC
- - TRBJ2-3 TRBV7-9 CASRRTSIVTDTQYF TGTGCCAGCAGGCGTACTTCTATAGTCACAGATACGCAGTATTTT
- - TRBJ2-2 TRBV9 CASTQGSGELFF TGTGCCAGTACCCAGGGTTCCGGGGAGCTGTTTTTT
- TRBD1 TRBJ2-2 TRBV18 CASSRDRGHAGELFF TGTGCCAGCTCACGGGACAGGGGGCACGCCGGGGAGCTGTTTTTT
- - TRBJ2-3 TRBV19 CASRRGGQGVWGTDTQYF TGTGCCAGTAGAAGAGGGGGGCAGGGGGTTTGGGGCACAGATACGCAGTATTTT
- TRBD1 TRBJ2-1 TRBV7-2 CASSSEQGAYEQFF TGTGCCAGCAGCTCAGAACAGGGGGCTTATGAGCAGTTCTTC
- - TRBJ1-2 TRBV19 CASARELDGYTF TGTGCCAGCGCCCGGGAGCTTGATGGCTACACCTTC
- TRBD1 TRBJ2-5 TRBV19 CASSIGQGSVVLETQYF TGTGCCAGTAGTATCGGACAGGGCTCCGTCGTTTTGGAGACCCAGTACTTC
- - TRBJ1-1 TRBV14 CASSQGQGMATEAFF TGTGCCAGCAGCCAAGGGCAGGGAATGGCCACTGAAGCTTTCTTT
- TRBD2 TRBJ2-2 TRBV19 CASTSSSGRPGTGELFF TGTGCCAGTACGTCGTCTAGCGGGAGGCCGGGCACCGGGGAGCTGTTTTTT
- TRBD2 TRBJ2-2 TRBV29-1 CSVQTWTSGGTGELFF TGCAGCGTTCAGACCTGGACTAGCGGGGGCACCGGGGAGCTGTTTTTT
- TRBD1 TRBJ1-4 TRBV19 CASSRGQGVEKLFF TGTGCCAGTAGTAGGGGACAGGGAGTTGAAAAACTGTTTTTT
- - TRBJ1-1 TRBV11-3 CASAGLNTEAFF TGTGCCAGCGCGGGGTTGAACACTGAAGCTTTCTTT
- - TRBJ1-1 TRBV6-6 CASSTGLNEAFF TGTGCCAGCAGTACAGGGCTCAATGAAGCTTTCTTT
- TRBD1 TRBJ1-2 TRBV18 CASSQLAGTGAHGYTF TGTGCCAGCTCGCAACTAGCCGGGACAGGGGCGCATGGCTACACCTTC
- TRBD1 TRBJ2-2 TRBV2 CARDRGPTNTGELFF TGTGCCAGGGACAGGGGACCTACGAACACCGGGGAGCTGTTTTTT
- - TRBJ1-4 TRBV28 CASSPGFTLFF TGTGCCAGCAGTCCAGGATTTACACTGTTTTTT
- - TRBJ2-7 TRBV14 CASSQGLARYEQYF TGTGCCAGCAGCCAAGGGCTAGCACGCTACGAGCAGTACTTC
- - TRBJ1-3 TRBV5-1 CASSLDSGNTIYF TGCGCCAGCAGCCTGGACTCCGGAAACACCATATATTTT
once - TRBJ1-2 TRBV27 CASSSAMGRNNYGYTF TGTGCCAGCAGCTCCGCCATGGGCAGAAATAACTATGGCTACACCTTC
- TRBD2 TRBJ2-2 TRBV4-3 CASSQESPGGPNTGELFF TGCGCCAGCAGCCAAGAAAGTCCGGGGGGGCCGAACACCGGGGAGCTGTTTTTT
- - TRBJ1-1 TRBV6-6 CASTPTGQNTEAFF TGTGCCAGCACCCCCACAGGCCAAAACACTGAAGCTTTCTTT
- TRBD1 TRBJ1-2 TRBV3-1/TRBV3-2 CASSQVSGQGGNYGYTF TGTGCCAGCAGCCAAGTTTCCGGACAGGGGGGAAACTATGGCTACACCTTC
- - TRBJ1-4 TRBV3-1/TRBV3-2 CASRGRGHEKLFF TGTGCCAGCAGGGGGAGGGGACATGAAAAACTGTTTTTT
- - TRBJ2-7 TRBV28 CASSQGRTYEQYF TGTGCCAGCAGTCAGGGGAGAACCTACGAGCAGTACTTC
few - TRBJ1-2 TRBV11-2 CASSLGTEIYGYTF TGTGCCAGCAGCTTAGGGACAGAAATCTATGGCTACACCTTC
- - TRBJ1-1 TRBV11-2 CASSLDRRQGSRATEAFF TGTGCCAGCAGCTTAGATCGGCGGCAGGGGTCGCGAGCCACTGAAGCTTTCTTT
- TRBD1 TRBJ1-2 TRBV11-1 CASSLGQGNYGYTF TGTGCCAGCAGCTTGGGACAGGGGAACTATGGCTACACCTTC